These 25 T cell receptor beta chains share one sample of origin, sequenced in a study of T cell changes during pregnancy in multiple sclerosis. TCRdb keeps only in-frame clones here, not all; method: immunoSEQ multiplex PCR. The table lists 55,000 to 65,000 clones, approximately 92% of them singletons. The sequenced sample was CD4+ T cells from peripheral blood mononuclear cells, obtained before pregnancy. The receptors were sampled from a female donor with multiple sclerosis, enrolled in a pregnancy study.

This rearrangement joins TRBV30 to TRBJ2-7, with TRBD2 identical over 12 bases. The CDR3 has 14 amino acids. The ends lost 3 bases at V and 5 bases at J; junction bases unmatched: 5. Germline lookup yields CDR1 GTSNPN and CDR2 SVGIG (reference sequence). CDR3 amino acids: CAWRGLAGYDEQYF. Written as DNA, the CDR3 is TGTGCCTGGAGAGGACTAGCGGGATATGACGAGCAGTACTTC.

The V call is TRBV9, the J call TRBJ2-1; 9 bases match TRBD2. Germline CDR1 is SGDLS and CDR2 is YYNGEE. J was trimmed by 4 bases and V by 0 bases; bases with no gene match: 14. The CDR3 has 19 amino acids. CDR3 sequence (DNA): TGTGCCAGCAGCGTAGGACCCTCATTGACTAGCGGAGCTTACAATGAGCAGTTCTTC. This codes for CASSVGPSLTSGAYNEQFF.

The J gene is TRBJ2-7, the V gene TRBV7-9, with unresolved D. Germline CDR1 is SEHNR and CDR2 is FQNEAQ (reference sequence). This CDR3 comprises 12 residues. Trimming pared 10 bases from V and 1 base from J, leaving 11 bases between. In nucleotides, the CDR3 is TGTGCCATGGGCACGGCGTCCTACGAGCAGTACTTC. Its protein is CAMGTASYEQYF. The variable domain in full, with the rest retrieved from reference TRBV7-9 and TRBJ2-7, is DTGVSQNPRHKITKRGQNVTFRCDPISEHNRLYWYRQTLGQGPEFLTYFQNEAQLEKSRLLSDRFSAERPKGSFSTLEIQRTEQGDSAMYLCAMGTASYEQYFGPGTRLTVT.

The CDR3 reads CASSGTLPETQYF. CDR3 nucleotides: TGTGCCAGTTCCGGGACACTCCCAGAGACCCAGTACTTC. V and J are TRBV19 and TRBJ2-5; weak D call: TRBD1 (6 bases). Germline V gene lookup returns CDR1 LNHDA and CDR2 SQIVND (reference sequence). Trimming left V 8 bases short and J 4 bases short, with 14 bases between. This CDR3 has 13 amino acids.

This chain joins TRBV7-2 and TRBJ2-3; D perhaps matches TRBD2 (5 bases). The length of the CDR3 is 15 residues. Trimming left V 1 base short and J 1 base short, with 9 bases between. Germline V CDR1 and CDR2: SGHTA, FQGNSA. CDR3 bases: TGTGCCAGCAGCTTAGGGAGGCAGGGCACAGATACGCAGTATTTT. Translated, it gives CASSLGRQGTDTQYF. Full variable domain (outside the CDR3, taken from reference TRBV7-2 and TRBJ2-3): GAGVSQSPSNKVTEKGKDVELRCDPISGHTALYWYRQSLGQGLEFLIYFQGNSAPDKSGLPSDRFSAERTGGSVSTLTIQRTQQEDSAVYLCASSLGRQGTDTQYFGPGTRLTVL.

The chain joins TRBV28 to TRBJ2-1; TRBD2 agrees at 14 bases. Germline CDR1 MDHEN, CDR2 SYDVKM. V was pared by 10 bases and J by 10 bases, with 9 bases of the junction left unmatched. The CDR3 extends over 14 amino acids. For the CDR3, the DNA is TGTGCCACCAAGACTAGCGGGAGGGCCAAGGAGCAGTTCTTC. This translates into CATKTSGRAKEQFF.

This chain joins TRBV2 and TRBJ1-2; D might be TRBD1 (5 bases). The V gene's germline CDR1 is SNHLY and CDR2 FYNNEI. CDR3 length equals 16 residues. The V and J ends lost 4 bases and 3 bases respectively, with 18 bases between them. CDR3 sequence reads: CASSGGRKAGDYGYTF. In DNA form, the CDR3 reads TGTGCCAGCAGTGGGGGTCGTAAAGCGGGGGACTATGGCTACACCTTC.

V is TRBV5-4 and J is TRBJ2-1, with 13 bases identical to TRBD2. Germline lookup yields CDR1 SGHNT and CDR2 YYREEE (reference sequence). The CDR3 has 19 residues. J was trimmed by 4 bases and V by 0 bases; bases with no gene match: 10. This chain's CDR3 is CASSLAKTSGRPTYNEQFF. In nucleotides, the CDR3 is TGTGCCAGCAGCTTGGCCAAGACTAGCGGGAGGCCAACGTACAATGAGCAGTTCTTC.

The chain couples TRBV30 to TRBJ2-5, with 9 bases matching TRBD2. TRBJ2-7 explains the end of the DNA better; the J call may be wrong. Germline V lookup: CDR1 GTSNPN, CDR2 SVGIG (reference sequence). The length of the CDR3 is 15 residues. In DNA form, the CDR3 reads TGTGCCTGGAGTGTATGGCTAGCGGGACCCTACGAGCAGTACTTC. Translation gives CAWSVWLAGPYEQYF.

This sequence joins TRBV2 and TRBJ1-5, with TRBD1 matching over 8 bases. V lost 4 bases to trimming and J lost 4 bases; unmatched junction nucleotides: 6. The CDR3 has 15 amino acids. CDR1 SNHLY and CDR2 FYNNEI come from the germline V gene. CDR3 nucleotides: TGTGCCAGCAGTGGGGGCAGGGGGCCGAATCAGCCCCAGCATTTT. Translated, it gives CASSGGRGPNQPQHF.

V usage is TRBV4-1 and J usage is TRBJ1-1; D perhaps matches TRBD1 (5 bases). There are 18 residues in the CDR3. Germline V CDR1 and CDR2: MGHRA, YSYEKL. The V gene lost 0 bases and the J gene lost 0 bases, with 17 bases spanning the gap. CDR3 sequence: CASSQDLPAEGMNTEAFF. The CDR3 DNA sequence: TGCGCCAGCAGCCAAGATCTCCCGGCGGAGGGGATGAACACTGAAGCTTTCTTT.

The J gene is TRBJ2-1, the V gene TRBV2; 15 bases are a match to TRBD2. CDR1 is SNHLY, CDR2 FYNNEI, per germline. Trimming cost V 7 bases and J 7 bases; bases outside gene matches: 8. The CDR3 has 16 residues. The DNA of the CDR3 is TGTGCCAGCACCCGGACTAGCGGGAGGGCCATAAATGAGCAGTTCTTC. This encodes CASTRTSGRAINEQFF. The whole variable domain, filled in from reference TRBV2 and TRBJ2-1, reads EPEVTQTPSHQVTQMGQEVILRCVPISNHLYFYWYRQILGQKVEFLVSFYNNEISEKSEIFDDQFSVERPDGSNFTLKIRSTKLEDSAMYFCASTRTSGRAINEQFFGPGTRLTVL.

This chain links TRBV7-6 with TRBJ2-3, with unresolved D. The V gene lost 6 bases and the J gene lost 1 base, with 11 bases spanning the gap. Germline CDR1 is SGHVS and CDR2 is FNYEAQ. The CDR3 has 14 amino acids. This CDR3 reads CASSLPVGTDTQYF. The CDR3 DNA reads as TGTGCCAGCAGTTTACCGGTCGGCACAGATACGCAGTATTTT.

The chain employs TRBV19 and TRBJ1-5; 8 bases are a match to TRBD1. The V gene end was trimmed by 5 bases and the J gene end by 8 bases; junction bases not matched to a gene: 8. The CDR3 runs to 14 residues. Germline CDR1 LNHDA, CDR2 SQIVND (reference sequence). The CDR3 nucleotides read TGTGCCAGTAGTCGGCAGGGGGCGTCGGAGCCCCAGCATTTT. It yields the protein CASSRQGASEPQHF.

This clone was picked up one time. The V and J genes are TRBV7-9 and TRBJ2-1, with 9 bases aligning to TRBD2. The CDR3 runs to 14 residues. The germline CDR1 and CDR2 sequences are SEHNR and FQNEAQ (reference sequence). J gave up 5 bases and V 5 bases, and 4 bases lay outside the gene matches. In nucleotides, the CDR3 is TGTGCCAGCAGCCGACTAGCGGAGAACAATGAGCAGTTCTTC. It specifies CASSRLAENNEQFF.

This chain links TRBV5-1 with TRBJ2-5; TRBD2 matches 7 bases. CDR1 is SGHRS, CDR2 YFSETQ, per germline. The trim removed 0 bases at V and 4 bases at J, leaving 6 bases unmatched. This CDR3 is 15 amino acids long. The CDR3 loop is CASSLEAGARETQYF. CDR3 nucleotides: TGCGCCAGCAGCTTGGAGGCGGGAGCGCGAGAGACCCAGTACTTC.

CDR3 in DNA: TGCGCCAGCAGCCAAGATGGGACAGGGGGCGGCACAGATACGCAGTATTTT. Translated, it gives CASSQDGTGGGTDTQYF. V and J are TRBV4-1 and TRBJ2-3; the match to TRBD1 covers 12 bases. This CDR3 is built from 17 residues. The germline V gene encodes CDR1 MGHRA and CDR2 YSYEKL. Unmatched junction bases numbered 2, after V lost 0 bases and J lost 1 base.

The chain joins TRBV7-6 to TRBJ2-7; 11 bases map to TRBD1. The CDR3 is 16 amino acids. The V gene's germline CDR1 is SGHVS and CDR2 FNYEAQ. Trimming took 1 base from V and 2 from J; bases not matched to a gene: 4. CDR3 protein: CASSLGGTGGAYEQYF. In DNA form, the CDR3 reads TGTGCCAGCAGCTTAGGAGGGACAGGGGGGGCCTACGAGCAGTACTTC. Combining the CDR3 with reference TRBV7-6 and TRBJ2-7 gives the whole variable domain GAGVSQSPRYKVTKRGQDVALRCDPISGHVSLYWYRQALGQGPEFLTYFNYEAQQDKSGLPNDRFSAERPEGSISTLTIQRTEQRDSAMYRCASSLGGTGGAYEQYFGPGTRLTVT.

The chain uses TRBV7-2 and TRBJ2-4; 9 bases agree with TRBD1. Germline V gives CDR1 SGHTA, CDR2 FQGNSA. The CDR3 is 15 residues long. With 4 bases clipped from V and 6 bases from J, the junction kept 7 bases outside the gene matches. CDR3 amino acids: CASSYPGQGRNIQYF. CDR3 coding DNA: TGTGCCAGCAGCTATCCGGGACAGGGACGAAACATTCAGTACTTC.

This clone was observed a few times. The chain links TRBV19 to TRBJ1-5; D is uncertain. V lost 2 bases and J 6 bases, leaving 5 bases between the germline ends. The CDR3 runs 12 residues. Germline CDR1 is LNHDA and CDR2 is SQIVND (reference sequence). The CDR3 region is CASSISGQPQHF. The CDR3 nucleotides read TGTGCCAGTAGTATATCGGGTCAGCCCCAGCATTTT.

The chain employs TRBV7-2 and TRBJ2-6; 7 nucleotides match TRBD1. The CDR3 extends over 16 amino acids. Germline-derived CDR1 and CDR2 are SGHTA and FQGNSA. The V and J ends lost 2 bases and 2 bases, in that order; junction bases with no gene match: 3. The CDR3 nucleotides read TGTGCCAGCAGCTTATCCACAGGGGCTGGGGCCAACGTCCTGACTTTC. As protein: CASSLSTGAGANVLTF.

The rearrangement links TRBV12-5 to TRBJ2-5; possible D gene TRBD2, 5 bases. The CDR3 runs 17 residues. Germline V gives CDR1 LGHNT, CDR2 FRNRAP. Trimming removed 3 bases at V and 1 base at J, with 18 bases between. The CDR3 DNA sequence: TGTGCTAGTGGTTTATCGGCTCGTAGCGATTTCCAAGAGACCCAGTACTTC. It is translated as CASGLSARSDFQETQYF.

The chain links TRBV4-3 to TRBJ2-1; D not certain. The CDR3 runs to 19 residues. Germline V gene data show CDR1 as LGHNA and CDR2 as YSLEER. V was clipped by 0 bases and J by 0 bases, with 18 bases between them. The CDR3 reads CASSQDFYGSLSSYNEQFF. CDR3 in DNA: TGCGCCAGCAGCCAAGATTTCTATGGTTCGCTGAGCTCCTACAATGAGCAGTTCTTC.

The chain recombines TRBV19 with TRBJ2-1; 9 bases are a match to TRBD2. The germline V gene encodes CDR1 LNHDA and CDR2 SQIVND (reference sequence). V lost 10 bases to trimming and J lost 8 bases; unmatched junction nucleotides: 12. The CDR3 is 14 residues long. The CDR3 DNA sequence: TGTGCCACCCATGCTAGCGGGGATGGGTATGAGCAGTTCTTC. Protein product: CATHASGDGYEQFF.

The rearrangement uses TRBV11-3 and TRBJ1-2, with D unclear. The V end lost 3 bases, the J end lost 4 bases, and 9 bases lay between the germline ends. The CDR3 covers 13 residues. Germline loops: CDR1 SGHNT, CDR2 YENEEA. The CDR3 sequence is CASSFPGSYGYTF. Here the CDR3 DNA reads TGTGCCAGCAGCTTTCCGGGTTCCTATGGCTACACCTTC.